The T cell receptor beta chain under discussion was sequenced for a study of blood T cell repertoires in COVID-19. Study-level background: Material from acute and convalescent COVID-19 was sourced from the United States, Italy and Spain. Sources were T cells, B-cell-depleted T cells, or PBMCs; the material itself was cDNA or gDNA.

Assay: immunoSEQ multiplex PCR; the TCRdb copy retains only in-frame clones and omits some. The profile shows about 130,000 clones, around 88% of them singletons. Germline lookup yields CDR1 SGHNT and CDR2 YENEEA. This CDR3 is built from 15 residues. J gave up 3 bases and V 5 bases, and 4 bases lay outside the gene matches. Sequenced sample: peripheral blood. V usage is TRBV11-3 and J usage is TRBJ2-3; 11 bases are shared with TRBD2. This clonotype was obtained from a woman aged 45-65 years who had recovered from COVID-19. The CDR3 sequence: CASSPWTSGTDTQYF. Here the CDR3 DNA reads TGTGCCAGCAGCCCATGGACTAGCGGGACAGATACGCAGTATTTT.